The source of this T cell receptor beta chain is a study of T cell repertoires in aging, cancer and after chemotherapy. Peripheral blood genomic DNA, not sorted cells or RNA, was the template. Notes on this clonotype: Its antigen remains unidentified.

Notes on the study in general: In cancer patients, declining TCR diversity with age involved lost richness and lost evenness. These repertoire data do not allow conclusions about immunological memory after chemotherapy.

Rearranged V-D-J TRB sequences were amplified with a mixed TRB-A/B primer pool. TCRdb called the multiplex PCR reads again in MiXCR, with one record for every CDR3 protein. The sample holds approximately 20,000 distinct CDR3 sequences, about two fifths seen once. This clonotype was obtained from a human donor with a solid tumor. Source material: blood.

The CDR3 loop reads CASSGSPGGPYEQYF. The CDR3, as DNA: TGTGCCAGCAGTGGGTCACCAGGGGGACCTTACGAGCAGTACTTC. V and J are TRBV6-1 and TRBJ2-7; 7 bases match TRBD1. The CDR3 runs 15 residues. With V trimmed by 4 bases and J by 4 bases, 10 bases remained unmatched. CDR1 and CDR2 (germline): MNHNS, SASEGT.